The entry that follows covers one T cell receptor beta chain sequence. No antigen is known for it. The junction does not match germline at one end; this may be a read error. These data are taken from a study of CD8+CD57+ T cells in acquired aplastic anemia (dated by TCRdb to the late 2010s). Looking at the study overall: Extracted DNA from sorted CD4+ and CD8+ cells averaged 3.2 ug, ranging from about 0.18 to 27.4 ug. Mean read counts for healthy donor samples were 8.5 million to 10.8 million for CD4+ cells and around 11 million for CD8+ cells.

In the study, sorted CD4+ and CD8+ blood T cells from patients with severe aplastic anemia and from healthy subjects underwent deep sequencing of TCR repertoires. Ficoll-Paque density gradient centrifugation was used to isolate peripheral blood mononuclear cells. Before DNA was extracted, CD4+ and CD8+ T cells were sorted using either FACS or magnetic beads. Genomic DNA was used as template for profiling of TCR beta VDJ combinations and CDR3 sequences. An Illumina HiSeq 2000 was the platform used for TCR repertoire sequencing. The study's own analysis went as follows. Repertoires were assessed using TRBV/TRBJ rearrangement plots, CDR3 size and DJ length profiles, and Simpson's diversity index. Whichever DNA sequence was most abundant in the deep sequencing data was defined as the immunodominant clone. CDR3 amino acid sequences were checked for sharing across subjects and were also compared against the VDJdb database and published repertoires. The public reads were run again by TCRdb, first through fastp at Q25 and then through MiXCR, and only productive beta chains were kept. Each record represents a unique CDR3 protein, reported with the most common genes and DNA among its rows. None of the V and J calls come from the authors' own analysis; TCRdb made them. Here the sample has roughly 61,000 distinct CDR3 sequences; roughly 54% occur a single time. Around 2.3% of the sample is taken by the ten largest.

The germline V gene (reference sequence) yields LNHNV for CDR1 and YYDKDF for CDR2. Measured from the cysteine to the phenylalanine, the CDR3 is 15 residues long. The DNA shown is the 45-base CDR3, in frame from base 1. Study-level results and caveats: Between patients and healthy controls, no significant difference in CD8+ Simpson's diversity was found (P=0.060). Fewer than 35 CD8+ CDR3 sequences were found to be shared between patients and controls, but these sequences appeared to be highly expressed in patients and within the immunodominant clones of the patients.

The chain couples TRBV15 to TRBJ1-5, and TRBD1 matches 8 of the central bases. Sequences were obtained from sorted CD4+, CD8+, or CD8+CD57+ T cells (not recorded which) from PBMCs. The TCR comes from a human donor in good health, serving as a control. The bases are TGTGCCACCCGCAGAGAGCAGGGGGCAGGTCAGCCCCAGCATTTT. Its translation is CATRREQGAGQPQHF.